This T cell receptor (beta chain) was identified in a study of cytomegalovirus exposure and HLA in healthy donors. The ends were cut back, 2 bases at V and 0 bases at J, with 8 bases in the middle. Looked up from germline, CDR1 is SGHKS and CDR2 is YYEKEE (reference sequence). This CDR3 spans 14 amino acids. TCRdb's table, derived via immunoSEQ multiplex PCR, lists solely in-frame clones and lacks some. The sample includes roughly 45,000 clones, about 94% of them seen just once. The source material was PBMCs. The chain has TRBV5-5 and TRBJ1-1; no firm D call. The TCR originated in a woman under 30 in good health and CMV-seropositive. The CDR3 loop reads CASSLGLMNTEAFF. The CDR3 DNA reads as TGTGCCAGCAGCTTAGGACTCATGAACACTGAAGCTTTCTTT. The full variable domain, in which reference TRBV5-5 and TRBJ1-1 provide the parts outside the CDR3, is DAGVTQSPTHLIKTRGQQVTLRCSPISGHKSVSWYQQVLGQGPQFIFQYYEKEERGRGNFPDRFSARQFPNYSSELNVNALLLGDSALYLCASSLGLMNTEAFFGQGTRLTVV.